This TCR beta chain was profiled in a study of shared clonotypes between healthy human individuals. The CDR3 sequence is 15 residues long. V lost 1 base to trimming and J lost 1 base, with 8 bases between them. Germline CDR1 is SGHDT and CDR2 is YYEEEE. This clone appeared once. Its antigen remains unknown. This table comes from immunoSEQ multiplex PCR, and its TCRdb copy is limited to in-frame clones, with some not included. Altogether some 2,000,000 clones are present, 90% to 95% being singletons, with the ten largest covering 0.1% to 0.15%. General study results and limits: Shared clonotypes across all four donors exceeded non-shared ones in generation probability.

The V gene is TRBV5-6, the J gene TRBJ2-2; no firm D call. The source is a young man in good health. The sequencing input was naive CD4+ T cells sorted from blood. Subset specified: CD45RA+ positively selected. DNA for the CDR3: TGTGCCAGCAGCTTGTCCCGACAGAACACCGGGGAGCTGTTTTTT. This sequence encodes CASSLSRQNTGELFF. The full variable domain, in which reference TRBV5-6 and TRBJ2-2 provide the parts outside the CDR3, is DAGVTQSPTHLIKTRGQQVTLRCSPKSGHDTVSWYQQALGQGPQFIFQYYEEEERQRGNFPDRFSGHQFPNYSSELNVNALLLGDSALYLCASSLSRQNTGELFFGEGSRLTVL.